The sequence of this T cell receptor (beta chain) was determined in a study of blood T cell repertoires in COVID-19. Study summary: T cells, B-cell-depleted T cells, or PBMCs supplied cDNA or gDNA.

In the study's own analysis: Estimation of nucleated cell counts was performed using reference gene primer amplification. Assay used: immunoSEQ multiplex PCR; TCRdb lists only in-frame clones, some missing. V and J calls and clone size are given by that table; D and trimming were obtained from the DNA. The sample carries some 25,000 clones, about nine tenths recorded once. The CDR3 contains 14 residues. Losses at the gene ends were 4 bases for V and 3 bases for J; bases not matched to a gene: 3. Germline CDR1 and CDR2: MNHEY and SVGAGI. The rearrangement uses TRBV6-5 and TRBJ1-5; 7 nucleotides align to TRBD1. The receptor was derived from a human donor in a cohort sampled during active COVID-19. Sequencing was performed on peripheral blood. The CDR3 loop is CASSSGQLNQPQHF. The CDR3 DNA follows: TGTGCCAGCAGTTCGGGACAGCTCAATCAGCCCCAGCATTTT.